This is a list of T cell receptor beta chains from one sample in a study of blood T cell repertoires in COVID-19. Repertoires were generated with immunoSEQ multiplex PCR, while TCRdb's copy carries only in-frame clones and drops some. The sample includes roughly 190,000 clones, roughly 80% of them seen just once. Input material: peripheral blood. The receptors shown here come from a young man with active or convalescent COVID-19. The CDR3 runs from the conserved cysteine through the conserved F or W. The D gene is left open where the match is weak. Size values are once, few and many counts, or a class for expanded clones, and some rows have none.

TRBJ1-5,-,TRBV4-1,TRBD1,CASSQAPGQNSNQPQHF,TGCGCCAGCAGCCAAGCACCGGGACAGAATAGCAATCAGCCCCAGCATTTT
TRBJ1-2,few,TRBV25-1,-,CASSVGGTGNYGYTF,TGTGCCAGCAGTGTTGGGGGAACAGGGAACTATGGCTACACCTTC
TRBJ2-2,-,TRBV5-1,TRBD1,CASRSSYGTGALGELFF,TGCGCCAGCAGATCCAGTTACGGGACAGGGGCGCTCGGGGAGCTGTTTTTT
TRBJ2-3,-,TRBV11-3,-,CASSLGALASSTDTQYF,TGTGCCAGCAGCTTAGGAGCTTTAGCGTCTAGCACAGATACGCAGTATTTT
TRBJ2-1,-,TRBV7-2,-,CASSRDGSSYNEQFF,TGTGCCAGCAGCCGCGACGGGAGCTCCTACAATGAGCAGTTCTTC
TRBJ1-2,-,TRBV19,-,CASSIFAAGEGYTF,TGTGCCAGTAGTATCTTCGCGGCAGGGGAAGGCTACACCTTC
TRBJ2-3,-,TRBV23-1,-,CASSQSMYSRTPADTQYF,TGCGCCAGCAGTCAATCGATGTACAGCCGTACCCCCGCAGATACGCAGTATTTT
TRBJ1-3,-,TRBV12-3/TRBV12-4,TRBD1,CASSSGQRNTIYF,TGTGCCAGCAGTTCGGGACAGCGAAACACCATATATTTT
TRBJ1-1,-,TRBV6-4,-,CASSDREGTEAFF,TGTGCCAGCAGTGACAGGGAGGGCACTGAAGCTTTCTTT
TRBJ1-5,-,TRBV19,TRBD1,CASSTDRGGNQPQHF,TGTGCCAGTAGTACCGACAGGGGAGGCAATCAGCCCCAGCATTTT
TRBJ1-2,few,TRBV5-8,TRBD1,CASSRSSGQGGGYTF,TGTGCCAGCAGCCGATCATCGGGACAGGGAGGAGGCTACACCTTC
TRBJ2-3,-,TRBV18,TRBD1,CASSPLTLAGGSDTQYF,TGTGCCAGCTCACCTCTGACGTTGGCAGGGGGCTCAGATACGCAGTATTTT
TRBJ2-1,-,TRBV6-1,TRBD2,CASSELAGGLNEQFF,TGTGCCAGCAGTGAGCTAGCGGGGGGCCTCAATGAGCAGTTCTTC
TRBJ1-1,-,TRBV5-5,TRBD1,CASSSRQGYEAFF,TGTGCCAGCAGCTCTCGACAGGGCTATGAAGCTTTCTTT
TRBJ2-5,-,TRBV6-6,TRBD2,CASGAQVAGGETQYF,TGTGCCAGTGGGGCGCAAGTAGCGGGTGGGGAGACCCAGTACTTC
TRBJ2-7,once,TRBV13,-,CASSLAERHPYEQYF,TGTGCCAGCAGCTTAGCCGAGCGGCATCCCTACGAGCAGTACTTC
TRBJ1-1,once,TRBV6-1,-,CASSEVWRGIAEAFF,TGTGCCAGCAGTGAAGTTTGGCGGGGGATAGCTGAAGCTTTCTTT
TRBJ1-5,-,TRBV7-9,-,CASSPTGDQPQHF,TGTGCCAGCAGCCCCACGGGGGATCAGCCCCAGCATTTT
TRBJ1-4,-,TRBV5-4,-,CASSWGTGFEKLFF,TGTGCCAGCAGCTGGGGAACAGGGTTTGAAAAACTGTTTTTT
TRBJ1-5,-,TRBV25-1,TRBD1,CASSETGTGGQPQHF,TGTGCCAGCAGTGAAACGGGGACAGGGGGTCAGCCCCAGCATTTT
TRBJ1-2,-,TRBV7-9,TRBD1,CASSSYAGPQGAYGYTF,TGTGCCAGCAGCTCCTATGCCGGTCCGCAGGGGGCATATGGCTACACCTTC
TRBJ1-1,-,TRBV3-1/TRBV3-2,-,CASSQVAGDTEAFF,TGTGCCAGCAGCCAAGTCGCAGGGGACACTGAAGCTTTCTTT
TRBJ2-5,-,TRBV5-1,-,CASSLAAYQETQYF,TGCGCCAGCAGCTTGGCCGCGTACCAAGAGACCCAGTACTTC
TRBJ2-7,-,TRBV24-1,TRBD2,CATSEGASGTYEQYF,TGTGCCACCAGTGAGGGGGCTAGCGGGACTTACGAGCAGTACTTC
TRBJ2-3,-,TRBV9,TRBD1,CASSGWTGTSTDTQYF,TGTGCCAGCAGCGGTTGGACAGGGACTAGCACAGATACGCAGTATTTT
TRBJ1-5,-,TRBV19,TRBD1,CASLEMNRGRGNQPQHF,TGTGCCAGTCTCGAGATGAACAGGGGAAGGGGCAATCAGCCCCAGCATTTT
TRBJ2-3,-,TRBV18,TRBD1,CASSLLTGDGGMDTQYF,TGTGCCAGCTCCCTACTGACAGGGGATGGAGGGATGGATACGCAGTATTTT
TRBJ1-2,-,TRBV13,TRBD1,CASSLGAFGTGDGYTF,TGTGCCAGCAGCTTAGGAGCGTTCGGGACAGGGGATGGCTACACCTTC
TRBJ1-1,-,TRBV19,-,CASSITGVRTEAFF,TGTGCCAGTAGTATAACGGGGGTGAGGACTGAAGCTTTCTTT
TRBJ2-7,-,TRBV7-2,TRBD1,CASTPGGGEQYF,TGTGCCAGCACCCCAGGGGGTGGGGAGCAGTACTTC
TRBJ1-1,-,TRBV4-3,TRBD1,CASSQGKGQPNTEAFF,TGCGCCAGCAGCCAAGGCAAGGGACAGCCAAACACTGAAGCTTTCTTT
TRBJ1-4,-,TRBV7-2,-,CASSPWGGSNEKLFF,TGTGCCAGCAGCCCCTGGGGAGGCAGTAATGAAAAACTGTTTTTT
TRBJ2-2,-,TRBV7-2,-,CASSSNRGLELFF,TGTGCCAGCAGTTCAAACAGGGGACTGGAGCTGTTTTTT
TRBJ1-2,-,TRBV2,TRBD1,CASSPTGELGYTF,TGTGCCAGCAGCCCGACAGGGGAGCTCGGCTACACCTTC
TRBJ2-2,-,TRBV7-2,-,CASSLDLTTTGELFF,TGTGCCAGCAGCTTAGATCTGACTACCACCGGGGAGCTGTTTTTT
TRBJ1-2,-,TRBV7-2,TRBD1,CASSPDLDRVGYGYTF,TGTGCCAGCAGCCCGGATTTAGACAGGGTGGGGTATGGCTACACCTTC
TRBJ2-7,-,TRBV30,-,CAWSEDISYEQYF,TGTGCCTGGAGTGAGGACATAAGCTACGAGCAGTACTTC
TRBJ1-2,-,TRBV9,TRBD1,CASSLGGWDGYTF,TGTGCCAGCAGCCTAGGGGGCTGGGATGGCTACACCTTC
TRBJ1-6,-,TRBV28,TRBD1,CASNPGQGNSPLHF,TGTGCCAGCAACCCGGGACAGGGGAATTCACCCCTCCACTTT
TRBJ1-1,-,TRBV6-5,TRBD1,CASSTTGGRNTEAFF,TGTGCCAGCAGCACAACAGGGGGCCGGAACACTGAAGCTTTCTTT
TRBJ2-2,-,TRBV5-1,-,CASSGSGSGELFF,TGCGCCAGCAGCGGTTCAGGGTCAGGGGAGCTGTTTTTT
TRBJ2-3,-,TRBV2,TRBD2,CASSPGLAPDTQYF,TGTGCCAGCAGTCCCGGACTAGCTCCAGATACGCAGTATTTT
TRBJ1-2,-,TRBV4-1,-,CASSSRAGEGYGYTF,TGCGCCAGCAGCTCGAGGGCCGGAGAGGGCTATGGTTACACCTTC
TRBJ2-3,-,TRBV7-9,TRBD2,CASSPTGLAGGRDTQYF,TGTGCCAGCAGCCCTACCGGACTAGCGGGGGGACGGGATACGCAGTATTTT
TRBJ2-7,-,TRBV6-5,-,CASSQGGPYEQYF,TGTGCCAGCTCCCAGGGGGGACCCTACGAGCAGTACTTC
TRBJ2-1,-,TRBV12-5,TRBD2,CPLSTGFGNERGFVEQFF,TGTCCCTTAAGCACGGGATTTGGTAACGAGCGGGGGTTTGTGGAGCAGTTCTTC
TRBJ1-5,-,TRBV6-1,TRBD1,CASSEAAGGGQPQHF,TGTGCCAGCAGTGAAGCTGCAGGGGGCGGACAGCCCCAGCATTTT
TRBJ2-1,few,TRBV7-2,-,CASSLHQDNEQFF,TGTGCCAGCAGCTTGCACCAGGACAATGAGCAGTTCTTC
TRBJ1-2,-,TRBV14,-,CASSPRLGGLGGYTF,TGTGCCAGCAGCCCCCGTCTGGGGGGGCTTGGAGGCTACACCTTC
TRBJ1-6,-,TRBV7-9,TRBD1,CASSQQGDSPLHF,TGTGCCAGCAGCCAGCAGGGGGATTCACCCCTCCACTTT
TRBJ2-7,-,TRBV27,-,CASRRGTGGYEQYF,TGTGCCAGCAGGAGGGGGACGGGGGGCTACGAGCAGTACTTC
TRBJ1-5,-,TRBV19,-,CATSWEGGTGGQPQHF,TGTGCCACCTCGTGGGAGGGCGGTACAGGAGGTCAGCCCCAGCATTTT